These 3 T cell receptor beta chains originate from one sample sequenced in a study of PD-L1 blockade in urothelial cancer. The method was immunoSEQ multiplex PCR; TCRdb's version includes in-frame clones alone and lacks a portion of them. In the table there are about 50,000 clones, 70% to 90% of which are singletons. The sequenced sample was PBMCs, obtained around atezolizumab (anti-PD-L1) treatment. These receptors were collected from a man in his 60s with urothelial cancer.

The CDR3 sequence: CASSQERGTGYGYTF. The CDR3 DNA follows: TGCGCCAGCAGCCAAGAGAGGGGGACAGGATATGGCTACACCTTC. The chain has TRBV4-3 and TRBJ1-2; 8 nucleotides agree with TRBD1. The CDR3 is 15 residues long. Looked up from germline, CDR1 is LGHNA and CDR2 is YSLEER. Losses at the gene ends were 0 bases for V and 5 bases for J; bases not matched to a gene: 5.

V and J are TRBV15 and TRBJ2-5, with 7 bases aligning to TRBD2. J was trimmed by 5 bases and V by 0 bases; bases with no gene match: 6. The CDR3 sequence is 15 residues long. Germline V gene lookup returns CDR1 LNHNV and CDR2 YYDKDF (reference sequence). The CDR3 spells CATSRDPGGSETQYF. CDR3 bases: TGTGCCACCAGCAGAGACCCCGGGGGGAGCGAGACCCAGTACTTC.

The V gene is TRBV19, the J gene TRBJ2-5, with 9 positions matching TRBD1. V shed 6 bases, J shed 5 bases, and the junction held 7 bases outside the gene matches. The CDR3 is 14 amino acids. Germline V gene data show CDR1 as LNHDA and CDR2 as SQIVND (reference sequence). DNA for the CDR3: TGTGCCAGTAGCAACAGGGGGCAGCATGAGACCCAGTACTTC. Amino acid sequence: CASSNRGQHETQYF.